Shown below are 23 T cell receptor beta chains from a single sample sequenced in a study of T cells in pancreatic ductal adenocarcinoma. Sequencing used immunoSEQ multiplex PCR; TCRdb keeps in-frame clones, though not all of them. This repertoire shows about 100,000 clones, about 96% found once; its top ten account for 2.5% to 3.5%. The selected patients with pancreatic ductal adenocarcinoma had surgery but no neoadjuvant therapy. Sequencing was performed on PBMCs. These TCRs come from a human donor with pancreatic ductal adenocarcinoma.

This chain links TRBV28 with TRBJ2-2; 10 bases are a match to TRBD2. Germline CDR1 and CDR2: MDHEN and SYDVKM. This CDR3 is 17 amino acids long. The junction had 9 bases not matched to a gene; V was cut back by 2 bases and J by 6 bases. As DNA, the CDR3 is TGTGCCAGCAGTTTACTAGCGGGAGTCAGATACTCCGGGGAGCTGTTTTTT. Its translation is CASSLLAGVRYSGELFF.

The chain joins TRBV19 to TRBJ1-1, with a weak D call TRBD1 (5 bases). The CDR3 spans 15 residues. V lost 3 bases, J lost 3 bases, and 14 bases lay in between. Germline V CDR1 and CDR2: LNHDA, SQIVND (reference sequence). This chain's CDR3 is CASSMLGEGHTEAFF. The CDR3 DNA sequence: TGTGCCAGTAGTATGCTAGGGGAGGGCCACACTGAAGCTTTCTTT.

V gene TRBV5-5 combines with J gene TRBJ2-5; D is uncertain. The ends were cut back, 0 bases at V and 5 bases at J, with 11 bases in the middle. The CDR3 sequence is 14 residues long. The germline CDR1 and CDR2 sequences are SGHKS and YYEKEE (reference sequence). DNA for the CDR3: TGTGCCAGCAGCTTGGACGCAGGCCTGGAGACCCAGTACTTC. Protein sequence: CASSLDAGLETQYF.

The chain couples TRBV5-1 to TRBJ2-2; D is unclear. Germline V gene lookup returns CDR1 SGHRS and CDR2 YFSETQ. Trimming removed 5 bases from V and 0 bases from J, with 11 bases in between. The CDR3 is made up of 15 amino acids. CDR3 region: CASSSRLANTGELFF. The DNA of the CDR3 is TGCGCCAGCAGTAGCCGGCTAGCGAACACCGGGGAGCTGTTTTTT.

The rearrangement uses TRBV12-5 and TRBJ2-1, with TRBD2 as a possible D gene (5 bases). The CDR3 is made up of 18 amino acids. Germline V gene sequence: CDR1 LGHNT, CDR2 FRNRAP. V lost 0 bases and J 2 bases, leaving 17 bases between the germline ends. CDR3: CASGLVGLRRPTYNEQFF. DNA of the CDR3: TGTGCTAGTGGTTTGGTTGGACTCCGAAGGCCTACCTACAATGAGCAGTTCTTC.

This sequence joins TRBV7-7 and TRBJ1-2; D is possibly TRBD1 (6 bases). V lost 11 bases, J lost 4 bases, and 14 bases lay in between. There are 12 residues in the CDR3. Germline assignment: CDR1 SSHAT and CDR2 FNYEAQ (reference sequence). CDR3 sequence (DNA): TGTGCCGCGGGGGGCGAAGGCTATGGCTACACCTTC. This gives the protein CAAGGEGYGYTF.

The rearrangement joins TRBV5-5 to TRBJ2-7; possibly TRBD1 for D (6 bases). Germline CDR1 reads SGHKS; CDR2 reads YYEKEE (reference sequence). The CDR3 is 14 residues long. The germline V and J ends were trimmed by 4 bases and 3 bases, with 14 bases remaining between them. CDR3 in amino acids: CASSRDRSRYEQYF. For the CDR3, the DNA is TGTGCCAGCAGCCGTGACAGGTCTCGCTACGAGCAGTACTTC.

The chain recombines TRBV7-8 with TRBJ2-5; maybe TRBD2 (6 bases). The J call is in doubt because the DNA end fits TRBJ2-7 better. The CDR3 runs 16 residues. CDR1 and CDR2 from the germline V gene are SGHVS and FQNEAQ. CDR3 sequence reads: CASSLYGGASGYEQYF. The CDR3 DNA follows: TGTGCCAGCAGCTTATACGGGGGAGCGTCGGGCTACGAGCAGTACTTC.

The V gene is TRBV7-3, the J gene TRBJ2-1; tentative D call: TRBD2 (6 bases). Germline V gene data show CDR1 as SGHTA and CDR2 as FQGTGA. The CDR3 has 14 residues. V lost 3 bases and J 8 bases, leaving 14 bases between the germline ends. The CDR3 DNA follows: TGTGCCAGCAGCTTTACGGGAGTCGGCGATGAGCAGTTCTTC. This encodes CASSFTGVGDEQFF.

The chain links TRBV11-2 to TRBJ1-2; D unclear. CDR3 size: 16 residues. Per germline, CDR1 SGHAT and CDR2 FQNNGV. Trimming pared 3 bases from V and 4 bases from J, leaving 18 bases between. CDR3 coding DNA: TGTGCCAGCAGCTTCCCCCCCAACTTAAGTTCCTATGGCTACACCTTC. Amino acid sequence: CASSFPPNLSSYGYTF.

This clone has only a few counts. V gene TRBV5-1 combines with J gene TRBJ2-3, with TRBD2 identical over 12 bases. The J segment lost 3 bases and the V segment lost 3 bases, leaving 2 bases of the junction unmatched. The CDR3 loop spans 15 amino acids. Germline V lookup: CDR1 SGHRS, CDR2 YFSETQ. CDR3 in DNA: TGCGCCAGCAGCTGGGGGACTAGCGGGACAGATACGCAGTATTTT. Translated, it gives CASSWGTSGTDTQYF. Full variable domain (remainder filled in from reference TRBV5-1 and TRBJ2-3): KAGVTQTPRYLIKTRGQQVTLSCSPISGHRSVSWYQQTPGQGLQFLFEYFSETQRNKGNFPGRFSGRQFSNSRSEMNVSTLELGDSALYLCASSWGTSGTDTQYFGPGTRLTVL.

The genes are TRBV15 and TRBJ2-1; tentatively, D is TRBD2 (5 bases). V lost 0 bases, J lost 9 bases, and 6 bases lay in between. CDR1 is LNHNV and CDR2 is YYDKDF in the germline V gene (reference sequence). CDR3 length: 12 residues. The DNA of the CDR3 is TGTGCCACCAGCAGAGAAGGGAGTGAGCAGTTCTTC. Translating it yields CATSREGSEQFF. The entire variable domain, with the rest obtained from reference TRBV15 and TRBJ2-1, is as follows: DAMVIQNPRYQVTQFGKPVTLSCSQTLNHNVMYWYQQKSSQAPKLLFHYYDKDFNNEADTPDNFQSRRPNTSFCFLDIRSPGLGDTAMYLCATSREGSEQFFGPGTRLTVL.

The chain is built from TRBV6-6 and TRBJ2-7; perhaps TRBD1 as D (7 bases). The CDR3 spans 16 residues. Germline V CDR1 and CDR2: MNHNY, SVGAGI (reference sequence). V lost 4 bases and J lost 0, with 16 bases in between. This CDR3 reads CASSLGQGGSSYEQYF. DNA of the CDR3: TGTGCCAGCAGTTTGGGCCAGGGGGGCTCCTCCTACGAGCAGTACTTC.

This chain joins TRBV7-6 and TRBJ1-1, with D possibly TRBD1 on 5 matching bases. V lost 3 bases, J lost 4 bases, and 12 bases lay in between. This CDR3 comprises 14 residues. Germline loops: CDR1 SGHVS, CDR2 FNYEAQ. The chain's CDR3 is CASSFGAVSTEAFF. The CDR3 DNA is TGTGCCAGCAGCTTTGGGGCGGTAAGCACTGAAGCTTTCTTT. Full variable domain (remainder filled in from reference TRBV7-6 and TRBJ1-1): GAGVSQSPRYKVTKRGQDVALRCDPISGHVSLYWYRQALGQGPEFLTYFNYEAQQDKSGLPNDRFSAERPEGSISTLTIQRTEQRDSAMYRCASSFGAVSTEAFFGQGTRLTVV.

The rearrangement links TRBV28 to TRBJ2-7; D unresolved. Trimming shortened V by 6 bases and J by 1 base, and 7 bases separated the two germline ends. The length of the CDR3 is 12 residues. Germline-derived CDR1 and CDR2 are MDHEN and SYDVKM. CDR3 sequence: CASSPGSYEQYF. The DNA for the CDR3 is TGTGCCAGCAGCCCAGGATCCTACGAGCAGTACTTC.

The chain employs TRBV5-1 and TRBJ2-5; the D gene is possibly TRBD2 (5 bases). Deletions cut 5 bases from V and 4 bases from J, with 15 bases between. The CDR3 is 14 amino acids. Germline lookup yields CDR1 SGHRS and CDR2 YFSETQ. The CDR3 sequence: CASRSGTGIETQYF. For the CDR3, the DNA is TGCGCCAGCAGATCTGGAACGGGAATAGAGACCCAGTACTTC.

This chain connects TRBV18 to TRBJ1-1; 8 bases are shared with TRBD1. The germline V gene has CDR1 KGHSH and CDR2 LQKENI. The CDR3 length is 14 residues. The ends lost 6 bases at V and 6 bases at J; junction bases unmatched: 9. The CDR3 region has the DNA TGTGCCAGCTCGAACAACGGACAGGGCTCTGAAGCTTTCTTT. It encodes CASSNNGQGSEAFF.

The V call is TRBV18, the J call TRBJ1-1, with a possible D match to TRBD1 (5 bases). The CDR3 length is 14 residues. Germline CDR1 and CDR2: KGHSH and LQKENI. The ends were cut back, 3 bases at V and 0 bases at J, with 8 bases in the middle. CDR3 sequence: CASSPMGLNTEAFF. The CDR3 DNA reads TGTGCCAGCTCACCGATGGGGCTGAACACTGAAGCTTTCTTT.

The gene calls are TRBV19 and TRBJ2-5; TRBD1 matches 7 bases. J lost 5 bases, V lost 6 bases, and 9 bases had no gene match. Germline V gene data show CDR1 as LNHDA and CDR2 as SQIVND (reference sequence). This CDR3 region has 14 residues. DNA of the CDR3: TGTGCCAGTAGACAGACAGGGCATGGGGAGACCCAGTACTTC. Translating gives CASRQTGHGETQYF.

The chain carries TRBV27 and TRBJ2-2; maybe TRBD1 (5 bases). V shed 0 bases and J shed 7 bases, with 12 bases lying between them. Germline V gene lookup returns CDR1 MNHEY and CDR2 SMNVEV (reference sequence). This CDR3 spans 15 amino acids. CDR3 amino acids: CASSLSGHRYGELFF. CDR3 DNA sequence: TGTGCCAGCAGTTTATCGGGGCACCGCTACGGGGAGCTGTTTTTT.

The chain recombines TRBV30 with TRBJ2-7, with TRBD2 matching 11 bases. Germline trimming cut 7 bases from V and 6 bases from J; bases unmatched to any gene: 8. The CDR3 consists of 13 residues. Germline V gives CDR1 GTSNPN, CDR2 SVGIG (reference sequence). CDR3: CAYLIAGGPEQYF. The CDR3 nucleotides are TGTGCCTACCTAATAGCGGGAGGGCCCGAGCAGTACTTC.

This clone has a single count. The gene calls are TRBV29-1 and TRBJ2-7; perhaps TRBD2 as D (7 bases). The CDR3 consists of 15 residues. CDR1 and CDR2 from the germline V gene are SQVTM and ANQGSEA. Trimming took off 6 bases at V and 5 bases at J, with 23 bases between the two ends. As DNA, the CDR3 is TGCAGCGTGAGCCTCCTAGCGGAGGGGGTGGACGAGCAGTACTTC. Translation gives CSVSLLAEGVDEQYF.

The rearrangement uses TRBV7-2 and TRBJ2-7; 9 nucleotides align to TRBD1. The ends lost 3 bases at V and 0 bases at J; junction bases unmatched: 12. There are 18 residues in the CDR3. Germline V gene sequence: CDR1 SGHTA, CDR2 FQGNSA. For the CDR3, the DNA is TGTGCCAGCAGCTTTAGGGGACAGGGCGATACCGCCTCCTACGAGCAGTACTTC. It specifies CASSFRGQGDTASYEQYF.